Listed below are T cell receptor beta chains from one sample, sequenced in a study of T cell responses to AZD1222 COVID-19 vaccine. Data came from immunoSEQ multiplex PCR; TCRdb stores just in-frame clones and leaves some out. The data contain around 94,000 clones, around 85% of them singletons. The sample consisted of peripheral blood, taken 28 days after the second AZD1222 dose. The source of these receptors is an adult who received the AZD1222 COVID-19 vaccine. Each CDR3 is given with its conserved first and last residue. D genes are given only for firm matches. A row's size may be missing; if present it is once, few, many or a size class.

CASSGSGNTIYF,TGTGCCAGCAGTGGTTCTGGAAACACCATATATTTT,TRBJ1-3,.,TRBV28,.
CSASSLLAHTGELFF,TGCAGTGCTAGTTCGTTACTAGCTCACACCGGGGAGCTGTTTTTT,TRBJ2-2,.,TRBV20-1,few
CASSPKIGTGDNQPQHF,TGTGCCAGCAGTCCGAAAATCGGGACAGGGGACAATCAGCCCCAGCATTTT,TRBJ1-5,TRBD1,TRBV27,.
CASSPNVWGETQYF,TGTGCCAGCAGTCCCAACGTCTGGGGAGAGACCCAGTACTTC,TRBJ2-5,.,TRBV27,.
CASSPNLPGQGGYEQYF,TGCGCCAGCAGCCCCAATCTACCGGGACAGGGGGGGTACGAGCAGTACTTC,TRBJ2-7,TRBD1,TRBV4-3,.
CASSFPRAGAPGGYEQYF,TGTGCCAGCAGTTTTCCGAGGGCAGGGGCCCCGGGTGGCTACGAGCAGTACTTC,TRBJ2-7,.,TRBV28,.
CASSELAGTGELFF,TGTGCCAGCAGTGAACTAGCGGGGACCGGGGAGCTGTTTTTT,TRBJ2-2,TRBD2,TRBV6-1,.
CASSHTGGYEQYF,TGCGCCAGCAGCCATACAGGGGGCTACGAGCAGTACTTC,TRBJ2-7,TRBD1,TRBV4-1,.
CASSLSPRLAEAFF,TGTGCCAGCAGTTTATCCCCAAGGCTGGCTGAAGCTTTCTTT,TRBJ1-1,.,TRBV28,.
CASSVTGDGNSPLHF,TGTGCCAGCAGCGTCACAGGGGATGGGAATTCACCCCTCCACTTT,TRBJ1-6,TRBD1,TRBV9,.
CASSQRTAPNEKLFF,TGCGCCAGCAGCCAGAGGACAGCCCCTAATGAAAAACTGTTTTTT,TRBJ1-4,.,TRBV4-1,.
CASSTGPNYEQYF,TGTGCCAGCAGCACTGGACCAAACTACGAGCAGTACTTC,TRBJ2-7,.,TRBV7-6,.
CASSIRDPPYNEQFF,TGCGCCAGCAGCATCCGGGACCCTCCCTACAATGAGCAGTTCTTC,TRBJ2-1,.,TRBV5-1,.
CASSPSDRGGSPLHF,TGTGCCAGCAGCCCCTCGGACAGGGGCGGTTCACCCCTCCACTTT,TRBJ1-6,TRBD1,TRBV5-6,.
CASSPLPGANEKLFF,TGTGCCAGCAGCCCCCTTCCAGGGGCTAATGAAAAACTGTTTTTT,TRBJ1-4,.,TRBV7-9,.
CASSLGDGTGSYGYTF,TGTGCCAGCAGCTTGGGGGATGGGACAGGATCTTATGGCTACACCTTC,TRBJ1-2,TRBD1,TRBV5-5,.
CASSLAGQRNEKLFF,TGTGCCAGCAGCTTAGCGGGACAGCGTAATGAAAAACTGTTTTTT,TRBJ1-4,TRBD1,TRBV7-9,.
CASSLRGSETQYF,TGTGCCAGCAGCTTAAGGGGGTCAGAGACCCAGTACTTC,TRBJ2-5,.,TRBV7-9,.
CASLAVDGYTF,TGTGCCAGCCTGGCGGTCGATGGCTACACCTTC,TRBJ1-2,.,TRBV3-1/TRBV3-2,.
CATSDPSGSLGYEQYF,TGTGCCACCAGTGATCCTAGCGGGAGTTTAGGCTACGAGCAGTACTTC,TRBJ2-7,TRBD2,TRBV24-1,.
CASSLVVSPGSPLHF,TGTGCCAGCAGTTTAGTCGTATCCCCGGGTTCACCCCTCCACTTT,TRBJ1-6,.,TRBV27,.
CASSPPPGLGNTIYF,TGTGCCAGCAGCCCACCACCGGGACTTGGAAACACCATATATTTT,TRBJ1-3,.,TRBV3-1/TRBV3-2,.
CASSLLSSGYSGNTIYF,TGTGCCAGCAGCTTACTTAGTTCAGGGTACTCTGGAAACACCATATATTTT,TRBJ1-3,.,TRBV7-2,.
CASSQFRGDQPQHF,TGTGCCAGCAGCCAATTTAGGGGGGATCAGCCCCAGCATTTT,TRBJ1-5,.,TRBV7-2,.
CASSYSVNKRDSSYEQYF,TGTGCCAGCAGTTACTCGGTCAACAAGCGGGACAGCTCCTACGAGCAGTACTTC,TRBJ2-7,.,TRBV6-2/TRBV6-3,once
CASSLNPQGLAEQYF,TGTGCCAGCAGCTTAAACCCACAGGGGTTGGCCGAGCAGTACTTC,TRBJ2-7,TRBD1,TRBV7-3,.
CASEGRPTNTEAFF,TGTGCCAGCGAAGGAAGGCCCACTAACACTGAAGCTTTCTTT,TRBJ1-1,.,TRBV28,.
CAWSPGQTPYYSATNEKLFF,TGTGCCTGGAGTCCGGGACAGACACCGTACTACTCGGCAACTAATGAAAAACTGTTTTTT,TRBJ1-4,TRBD1,TRBV30,.
CASGWPSPVKTQYF,TGTGCCAGCGGTTGGCCTAGCCCTGTCAAGACCCAGTACTTC,TRBJ2-5,.,TRBV7-2,once
CASSVGGQSYEQYF,TGTGCCAGCAGCGTAGGAGGTCAGTCCTACGAGCAGTACTTC,TRBJ2-7,.,TRBV9,.
CASSYSIVGDTYEQYF,TGTGCCAGCAGTTACTCGATCGTGGGGGACACATACGAGCAGTACTTC,TRBJ2-7,.,TRBV6-5,few
CASSAGGSGANVLTF,TGTGCCAGCAGCGCCGGGGGCTCTGGGGCCAACGTCCTGACTTTC,TRBJ2-6,.,TRBV11-3,.
CASRRTGALDTEAFF,TGTGCCAGTAGAAGGACAGGGGCCTTGGACACTGAAGCTTTCTTT,TRBJ1-1,TRBD1,TRBV19,.
CASSRMGLAENEQFF,TGTGCCAGCAGCCGGATGGGGCTAGCGGAAAATGAGCAGTTCTTC,TRBJ2-1,TRBD2,TRBV5-4,.
CAWDAGEETQYF,TGTGCCTGGGATGCGGGGGAAGAGACCCAGTACTTC,TRBJ2-5,TRBD2,TRBV30,.